Listed below are T cell receptor beta chains from one sample, sequenced in a study of early T cells in non-severe SARS-CoV-2 infection. From the 5' RACE reads, TCRdb called clonotypes with MiXCR, one entry per CDR3 protein. The sample contains 50,000 to 75,000 distinct CDR3 sequences, approximately 6% of which appear only once. Here the sequenced sample was whole blood, taken at baseline. These receptors were taken from an adult who was a healthcare worker with PCR-confirmed SARS-CoV-2 infection or an uninfected control (not recorded which). Both conserved end residues are part of each CDR3. D genes are given only for firm matches. Clone size is given for some rows only: seen once, a few or many times, or a class if the clone is expanded.

d_call: -; v_call: TRBV12-3/TRBV12-4; j_call: TRBJ2-3; clone_size: many; cdr3_nt: TGTGCCAGCACCCAAGGGTCCCGAGATACGCAGTATTTT; cdr3_aa: CASTQGSRDTQYF
d_call: -; v_call: TRBV20-1; j_call: TRBJ2-7; clone_size: many; cdr3_nt: TGCAGTGCTTTTGGCCTATCGGGCTCCTACGAGCAGTACTTC; cdr3_aa: CSAFGLSGSYEQYF
d_call: -; v_call: TRBV2; j_call: TRBJ1-1; clone_size: many; cdr3_nt: TGTGCCAGCCGGCCCGGGGCCCTCTTGAACACTGAAGCTTTCTTT; cdr3_aa: CASRPGALLNTEAFF
d_call: -; v_call: TRBV19; j_call: TRBJ1-5; clone_size: few; cdr3_nt: TGTGCCAGTAGTGGGTTTCGTCGCATAGTGAGCAATCAGCCCCAGCATTTT; cdr3_aa: CASSGFRRIVSNQPQHF
d_call: -; v_call: TRBV7-8; j_call: TRBJ2-7; clone_size: few; cdr3_nt: TGTGCCAGCAGCTTAGACGGGAGAAGCTACGAGCAGTACTTC; cdr3_aa: CASSLDGRSYEQYF
d_call: -; v_call: TRBV7-2; j_call: TRBJ1-1; clone_size: many; cdr3_nt: TGTGCCAGCAGCACTTCACCGAACACTGAAGCTTTCTTT; cdr3_aa: CASSTSPNTEAFF
d_call: TRBD1; v_call: TRBV6-5; j_call: TRBJ2-7; clone_size: -; cdr3_nt: TGTGCCAGCAGTTACCACTCCCAGGGGGCAGGGGAGCAGTACTTC; cdr3_aa: CASSYHSQGAGEQYF
d_call: -; v_call: TRBV27; j_call: TRBJ1-6; clone_size: few; cdr3_nt: TGTGCCAGCAGTCCCCTAGCCGATTACAGGGCAGATAATTCACCCCTCCACTTT; cdr3_aa: CASSPLADYRADNSPLHF
d_call: -; v_call: TRBV28; j_call: TRBJ2-3; clone_size: many; cdr3_nt: TGTGCCAGCAGTTTGCTCCCACGACAGGCTTCTGGCACAGATACGCAGTATTTT; cdr3_aa: CASSLLPRQASGTDTQYF
d_call: -; v_call: TRBV12-3/TRBV12-4; j_call: TRBJ1-5; clone_size: few; cdr3_nt: TGTGCCAGCAGTTTTCACCAGGGATCTGGCAATCAGCCCCAGCATTTT; cdr3_aa: CASSFHQGSGNQPQHF
d_call: -; v_call: TRBV28; j_call: TRBJ2-3; clone_size: few; cdr3_nt: TGTGCCAGCAGTTTTGGTCTGGGGGCAAGGTCAGATACGCAGTATTTT; cdr3_aa: CASSFGLGARSDTQYF
d_call: -; v_call: TRBV10-3; j_call: TRBJ2-2; clone_size: -; cdr3_nt: TGTGCCATCAGGACCTTATGGGGGGCGAAGAACACCGGGGAGCTGTTTTTT; cdr3_aa: CAIRTLWGAKNTGELFF
d_call: TRBD2; v_call: TRBV29-1; j_call: TRBJ2-1; clone_size: many; cdr3_nt: TGCAGCGTTGAACGGCATGGAGCGGGAGGAGGGAATGAGCAGTTCTTC; cdr3_aa: CSVERHGAGGGNEQFF